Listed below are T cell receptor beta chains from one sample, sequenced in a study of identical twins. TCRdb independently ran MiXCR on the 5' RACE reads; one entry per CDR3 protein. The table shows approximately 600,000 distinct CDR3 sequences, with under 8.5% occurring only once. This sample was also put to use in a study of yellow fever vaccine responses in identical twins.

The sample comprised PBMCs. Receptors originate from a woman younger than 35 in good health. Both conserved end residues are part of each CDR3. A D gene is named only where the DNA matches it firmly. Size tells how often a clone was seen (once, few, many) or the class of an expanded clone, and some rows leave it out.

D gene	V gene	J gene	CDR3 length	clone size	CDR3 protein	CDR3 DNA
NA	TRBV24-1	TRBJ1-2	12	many	CATSDTLGGYTF	TGTGCCACCAGTGATACCCTGGGGGGCTACACCTTC
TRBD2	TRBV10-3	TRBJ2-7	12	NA	CAIAGASYEQYF	TGTGCGATAGCGGGGGCCTCCTACGAGCAGTACTTC
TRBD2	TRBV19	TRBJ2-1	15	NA	CASTLSGTGYNEQFF	TGTGCCAGTACCCTTAGCGGGACCGGTTATAATGAGCAGTTCTTC
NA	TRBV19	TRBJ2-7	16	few	CASSIRGMASGYEQYF	TGTGCCAGTAGTATAAGAGGGATGGCCTCAGGGTACGAGCAGTACTTC
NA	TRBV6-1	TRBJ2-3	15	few	CASRREGAGADTQYF	TGTGCCAGCAGGAGGGAGGGGGCTGGGGCAGATACGCAGTATTTT
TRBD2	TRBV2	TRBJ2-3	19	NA	CAFCFTRLAGGQGSYTQYF	TGTGCCTTCTGTTTCACCCGACTAGCGGGGGGGCAAGGTTCGTATACGCAGTATTTT
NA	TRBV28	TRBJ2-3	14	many	CASSLSGRTDTQYF	TGTGCCAGCAGTTTATCGGGTCGAACAGATACGCAGTATTTT
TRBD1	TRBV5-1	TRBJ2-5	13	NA	CASGHRGRETQYF	TGCGCCAGCGGACACAGGGGGAGGGAGACCCAGTACTTC
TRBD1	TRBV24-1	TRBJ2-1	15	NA	CATSEPGQGANEQFF	TGTGCCACCAGTGAACCCGGACAGGGGGCAAATGAGCAGTTCTTC
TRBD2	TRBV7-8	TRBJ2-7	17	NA	CASSLFRSGRVLYEQYF	TGTGCCAGCAGCTTATTTCGTAGCGGGAGGGTTTTGTACGAGCAGTACTTC
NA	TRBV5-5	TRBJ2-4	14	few	CASSPGGGGNIQYF	TGTGCCAGCAGCCCCGGAGGTGGCGGGAACATTCAGTACTTC
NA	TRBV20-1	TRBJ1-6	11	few	CSASRQSAFHF	TGCAGTGCTAGCAGACAGTCGGCCTTCCACTTT
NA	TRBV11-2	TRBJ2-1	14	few	CASSSRPSEPEQFF	TGTGCCAGCAGCTCCCGACCCTCGGAACCTGAGCAGTTCTTC
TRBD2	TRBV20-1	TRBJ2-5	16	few	CSASKGSGGAEETQYF	TGCAGTGCTAGTAAAGGGAGCGGGGGGGCCGAAGAGACCCAGTACTTC
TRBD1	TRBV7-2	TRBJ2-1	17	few	CASSLYFLGQGSNEQFF	TGTGCCAGCAGCTTATATTTCTTGGGACAGGGGTCCAATGAGCAGTTCTTC
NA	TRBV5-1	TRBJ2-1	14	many	CASSLLADYNEQFF	TGCGCCAGCAGCTTGTTGGCGGACTACAATGAGCAGTTCTTC
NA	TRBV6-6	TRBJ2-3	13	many	CASSPHVTDTQYF	TGTGCCAGCAGTCCCCACGTTACAGATACGCAGTATTTT
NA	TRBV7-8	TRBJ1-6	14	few	CASSLLVDNSPLHF	TGTGCCAGCAGCTTATTGGTTGATAATTCACCCCTCCACTTT
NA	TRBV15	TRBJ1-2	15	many	CATSRVGAGSYGYTF	TGTGCCACCAGCAGAGTGGGCGCCGGATCTTATGGCTACACCTTC
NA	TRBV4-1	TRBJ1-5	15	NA	CASSPAVFSNQPQHF	TGCGCCAGCAGCCCCGCGGTCTTTAGCAATCAGCCCCAGCATTTT
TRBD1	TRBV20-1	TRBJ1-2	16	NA	CSALGDRDRANYGYTF	TGCAGTGCTCTAGGGGACCGGGACAGAGCTAACTATGGCTACACCTTC
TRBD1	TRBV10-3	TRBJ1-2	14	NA	CAISDQQGAQGYTF	TGTGCCATCAGTGACCAACAGGGGGCGCAGGGCTACACCTTC